This TCR beta chain was profiled in a study of response to subunit inactivated influenza vaccine. Germline lookup yields CDR1 MRHNA and CDR2 SNTAGT. The CDR3 has 14 residues. Germline trimming cut 3 bases from V and 10 bases from J; bases unmatched to any gene: 3. MiXCR, run by TCRdb on the RT-PCR reads, gives a single entry per CDR3 protein. The sample shows some 540,000 distinct CDR3 sequences, approximately 24% of them seen only once. This clonotype was counted only a few times. These data were also reused for a study on T cells expressing NK-cell markers. This second study says: With UMIs, 5'RACE template switching was used to make TCR beta cDNA. The dominant NKG2C+ clonotypes represented roughly 1.0-7.5% of CD8+ T cells in six or seven donors. In several donors, these clonotypes also led the CD3+CD56-NKG2C+ fraction. Expanded NKG2C+ T cell clones had unclear HCMV specificity.

This chain uses TRBV6-4 with TRBJ2-1; 13 nucleotides match TRBD2. The sequencing here drew on CD4+ T cells sorted from PBMCs, taken 11 to 12 days after vaccination. This clonotype originated in a man aged 45-65 years who received an inactivated influenza vaccine. The DNA for the CDR3 is TGTGCCAGCAGTGAGCAGACTAGCGGGGGGGAGCAGTTCTTC. This sequence encodes CASSEQTSGGEQFF.